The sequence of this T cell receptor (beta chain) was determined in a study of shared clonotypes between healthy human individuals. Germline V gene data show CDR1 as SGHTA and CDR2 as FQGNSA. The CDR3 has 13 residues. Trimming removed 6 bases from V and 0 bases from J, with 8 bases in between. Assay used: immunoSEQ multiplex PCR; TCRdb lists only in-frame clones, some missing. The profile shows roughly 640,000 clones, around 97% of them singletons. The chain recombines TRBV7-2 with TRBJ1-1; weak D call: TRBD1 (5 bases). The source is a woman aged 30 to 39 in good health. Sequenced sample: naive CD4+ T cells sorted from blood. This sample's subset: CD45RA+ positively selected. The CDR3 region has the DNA TGTGCCAGCAGAAAGACAGTGAACACTGAAGCTTTCTTT. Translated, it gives CASRKTVNTEAFF.